Listed below are T cell receptor beta chains from one sample, sequenced in a study of cytomegalovirus exposure and HLA in healthy donors. This table comes from immunoSEQ multiplex PCR, and its TCRdb copy is limited to in-frame clones, with some not included. The top ten hold less than 25% of the sample, which has tens of thousands of clones, around 72% seen once. The sample taken for sequencing was PBMCs. The receptors were sampled from a woman in her forties or fifties in good health and CMV-seropositive. CDR3s include the opening cysteine and the closing phenylalanine or tryptophan. The order of the fields is clone size, J gene, D gene, V gene, CDR3 protein, CDR3 DNA. D genes are given only for firm matches. Part of the rows lack a size; the others show once, few, many or a class for expanded clones.

size: -; J: TRBJ2-3; D: TRBD2; V: TRBV7-6; CDR3: CASSELAGGSDTQYF; DNA: TGTGCCAGCAGCGAACTAGCGGGAGGGTCGGATACGCAGTATTTT
size: few; J: TRBJ2-5; D: TRBD2; V: TRBV7-6; CDR3: CASGFLGGAGETQYF; DNA: TGTGCCAGCGGATTTCTCGGGGGGGCGGGAGAGACCCAGTACTTC
size: -; J: TRBJ2-7; D: -; V: TRBV4-3; CDR3: CASSQGTSGIYEQYF; DNA: TGCGCCAGCAGCCAAGGAACCAGCGGAATCTACGAGCAGTACTTC
size: -; J: TRBJ2-5; D: -; V: TRBV7-2; CDR3: CASSPSRTETQYF; DNA: TGTGCCAGCAGCCCCTCGAGAACAGAGACCCAGTACTTC
size: -; J: TRBJ1-4; D: TRBD1; V: TRBV19; CDR3: CASSTPGQEVNEKLFF; DNA: TGTGCCAGTAGTACGCCCGGACAGGAGGTCAATGAAAAACTGTTTTTT
size: -; J: TRBJ2-7; D: -; V: TRBV7-9; CDR3: CASSFLNYEQYF; DNA: TGTGCCAGCAGCTTCCTTAACTACGAGCAGTACTTC
size: -; J: TRBJ1-2; D: -; V: TRBV21-1; CDR3: CASSSLWTEIYGYTF; DNA: TGTGCCAGCAGCTCGCTTTGGACAGAGATTTATGGCTACACCTTC
size: -; J: TRBJ1-2; D: -; V: TRBV19; CDR3: CASSIVYSMANYGYTF; DNA: TGTGCCAGTAGTATTGTATATTCTATGGCTAACTATGGCTACACCTTC
size: -; J: TRBJ2-7; D: TRBD1; V: TRBV7-2; CDR3: CASTLRQGPNYEQYF; DNA: TGTGCCAGCACCCTCCGACAGGGGCCCAACTACGAGCAGTACTTC
size: few; J: TRBJ1-6; D: TRBD1; V: TRBV6-5; CDR3: CASSYGTGGGNSPLHF; DNA: TGTGCCAGCAGTTACGGGACAGGGGGCGGCAATTCACCCCTCCACTTT
size: -; J: TRBJ2-7; D: -; V: TRBV11-1; CDR3: CASSPRQGGEQYF; DNA: TGTGCCAGCAGCCCGAGACAGGGAGGCGAGCAGTACTTC
size: once; J: TRBJ1-1; D: -; V: TRBV5-1; CDR3: CASSLHTGIGTEAFF; DNA: TGCGCCAGCAGCCTGCACACAGGGATTGGCACTGAAGCTTTCTTT
size: once; J: TRBJ1-2; D: -; V: TRBV19; CDR3: CASSIGASLDYGYTF; DNA: TGTGCCAGTAGTATAGGAGCGTCCCTAGACTATGGCTACACCTTC
size: -; J: TRBJ2-1; D: TRBD2; V: TRBV6-5; CDR3: CASSKLAASYNEQFF; DNA: TGTGCCAGCAGTAAACTAGCGGCCTCCTACAATGAGCAGTTCTTC
size: -; J: TRBJ2-7; D: -; V: TRBV11-2; CDR3: CASSFTDEQYF; DNA: TGTGCCAGCAGCTTTACGGACGAGCAGTACTTC
size: -; J: TRBJ2-5; D: -; V: TRBV13; CDR3: CASRLRGTETQYF; DNA: TGTGCCAGCAGGCTAAGAGGTACAGAGACCCAGTACTTC
size: once; J: TRBJ2-5; D: -; V: TRBV11-3; CDR3: CASSPGLGAPEQETQYF; DNA: TGTGCCAGCAGCCCAGGGTTGGGGGCCCCCGAACAAGAGACCCAGTACTTC
size: few; J: TRBJ1-2; D: TRBD1; V: TRBV5-6; CDR3: CASSLAWDRASMDQTF; DNA: TGTGCCAGCAGCTTGGCCTGGGACAGGGCCTCTATGGATCAAACCTTC
size: -; J: TRBJ2-7; D: -; V: TRBV2; CDR3: CASSDLRQNYEQYF; DNA: TGTGCCAGCAGTGACCTCCGCCAGAACTACGAGCAGTACTTC